Listed below are T cell receptor beta chains from one sample, sequenced in a study of blood T cell repertoires in COVID-19. Sequenced by immunoSEQ multiplex PCR; TCRdb stores in-frame clones only, minus some. The sample gives hundreds of thousands of clones, around 89% of which show up once; over 0.2% is in the top ten. Material for sequencing was peripheral blood. Receptors originate from a woman aged 18-29 years with acute or convalescent COVID-19. CDR3s include the opening cysteine and the closing phenylalanine or tryptophan. A D gene is named only where the DNA matches it firmly. Only some rows state a clone size, as once, few, many or a class for expanded clones.

d_gene | j_gene | abundance | v_gene | CDR3aa | CDR3nt
. | TRBJ1-2 | once | TRBV7-2 | CASSTGQNYGYTF | TGTGCCAGCAGCACTGGACAGAACTATGGCTACACCTTC
TRBD2 | TRBJ2-4 | . | TRBV6-2/TRBV6-3 | CASSWGLKAKNIQYF | TGTGCCAGCAGTTGGGGACTAAAAGCCAAAAACATTCAGTACTTC
. | TRBJ1-3 | . | TRBV19 | CASSIRGAVGNTIYF | TGTGCCAGTAGTATTCGGGGGGCAGTGGGAAACACCATATATTTT
. | TRBJ1-1 | . | TRBV7-9 | CASSPRRGARTEAFF | TGTGCCAGCAGCCCTCGCCGGGGGGCAAGGACTGAAGCTTTCTTT
TRBD2 | TRBJ2-1 | . | TRBV29-1 | CSVVAGGSYNEQFF | TGCAGCGTTGTAGCGGGGGGCTCCTACAATGAGCAGTTCTTC
. | TRBJ1-1 | few | TRBV9 | CASSVAGMGGNTEAFF | TGTGCCAGCAGCGTAGCTGGTATGGGGGGGAACACTGAAGCTTTCTTT
. | TRBJ1-5 | once | TRBV11-2 | CASSLVSTWRNQPQHF | TGTGCCAGCAGCTTAGTCTCGACCTGGAGGAATCAGCCCCAGCATTTT
. | TRBJ2-7 | . | TRBV7-8 | CASSLGSGYEQYF | TGTGCCAGCAGCCTAGGGTCAGGGTACGAGCAGTACTTC
. | TRBJ2-7 | once | TRBV27 | CASSPSSLNYEQYF | TGTGCCAGCAGTCCGTCTAGCCTAAACTACGAGCAGTACTTC
. | TRBJ2-7 | . | TRBV30 | CAWSVGQGSYEQYF | TGTGCCTGGAGTGTAGGCCAGGGGTCCTACGAGCAGTACTTC
. | TRBJ2-7 | . | TRBV30 | CAWSSRPGVSYEQYF | TGTGCCTGGAGTAGTAGGCCCGGAGTCTCCTACGAGCAGTACTTC
. | TRBJ2-7 | once | TRBV6-2/TRBV6-3 | CASSPREGFNEQYF | TGTGCCAGCAGTCCCCGTGAGGGTTTCAACGAGCAGTACTTC
TRBD1 | TRBJ1-5 | . | TRBV5-1 | CASSLDPTGGDQPQHF | TGCGCCAGCAGCTTGGACCCCACAGGGGGCGATCAGCCCCAGCATTTT
. | TRBJ2-3 | . | TRBV3-1/TRBV3-2 | CASSQDGRGADTQYF | TGTGCCAGCAGCCAAGATGGAAGGGGCGCAGATACGCAGTATTTT
. | TRBJ2-2 | . | TRBV12-3/TRBV12-4 | CASIPVGPGELFF | TGTGCCAGCATCCCCGTGGGGCCCGGGGAGCTGTTTTTT
TRBD2 | TRBJ2-3 | . | TRBV9 | CASSAGSTSRGADTQYF | TGTGCCAGCAGCGCCGGAAGTACTAGCCGGGGGGCAGATACGCAGTATTTT
TRBD1 | TRBJ1-2 | . | TRBV30 | CAWTKQGVQSAYHGYTF | TGTGCCTGGACCAAACAGGGGGTTCAAAGTGCTTACCATGGCTACACCTTC
TRBD1 | TRBJ2-3 | . | TRBV5-1 | CASSLTGTGSTDTQYF | TGCGCCAGCAGCTTGACCGGGACAGGGAGCACAGATACGCAGTATTTT
. | TRBJ2-7 | . | TRBV6-6 | CASSHQRRVYEQYF | TGTGCCAGCAGCCACCAGCGGAGGGTCTACGAGCAGTACTTC
. | TRBJ1-2 | few | TRBV25-1 | CASSHANPRQMGYGYTF | TGTGCCAGCAGTCATGCAAACCCCCGACAGATGGGCTATGGCTACACCTTC
. | TRBJ1-2 | once | TRBV5-1 | CASSLYSWTEDWDGYTF | TGCGCCAGCAGCTTGTATTCCTGGACAGAGGACTGGGATGGCTACACCTTC
TRBD1 | TRBJ1-3 | . | TRBV5-4 | CASSQAQGARGTIYF | TGTGCCAGCAGCCAAGCGCAGGGGGCGCGTGGCACCATATATTTT
TRBD1 | TRBJ1-6 | . | TRBV7-9 | CASTDRAESSPLHF | TGTGCCAGCACTGACAGGGCGGAGAGTTCACCCCTCCACTTT
TRBD1 | TRBJ1-1 | . | TRBV27 | CASSLFGTGGLFF | TGTGCCAGCAGTTTATTCGGGACAGGGGGGCTTTTCTTT
. | TRBJ2-7 | once | TRBV6-2/TRBV6-3 | CASSYGGSGAFSSYEQYF | TGTGCCAGCAGTTACGGTGGGTCAGGGGCTTTTAGCTCCTACGAGCAGTACTTC
. | TRBJ2-1 | . | TRBV30 | CAWSLAGMTPYNEQFF | TGTGCCTGGAGTCTAGCCGGTATGACCCCCTACAATGAGCAGTTCTTC
. | TRBJ1-1 | . | TRBV9 | CASSTTGLGTEAFF | TGTGCCAGCAGCACTACAGGGTTGGGTACTGAAGCTTTCTTT
. | TRBJ1-5 | . | TRBV7-2 | CASSPDSPNQPQHF | TGTGCCAGCAGCCCGGACAGTCCGAATCAGCCCCAGCATTTT
. | TRBJ1-2 | . | TRBV6-5 | CASSYGFRGGYTF | TGTGCCAGCAGTTATGGGTTCCGAGGTGGCTACACCTTC
. | TRBJ1-1 | . | TRBV21-1 | CASSRTCPCTEAFF | TGTGCCAGCTCCCGGACATGCCCCTGCACTGAAGCTTTCTTT
TRBD1 | TRBJ1-1 | . | TRBV4-3 | CASSLDRVTEAFF | TGCGCCAGCAGCCTCGACAGGGTCACTGAAGCTTTCTTT
TRBD2 | TRBJ2-7 | . | TRBV5-4 | CAITPAGGYEQYF | TGTGCTATTACGCCAGCGGGGGGTTACGAGCAGTACTTC
TRBD1 | TRBJ1-6 | . | TRBV25-1 | CASSESTGYGSPLHF | TGTGCCAGCAGTGAATCGACAGGGTACGGTTCACCCCTCCACTTT
TRBD2 | TRBJ2-1 | . | TRBV7-3 | CASSLVPAGGTNNEQFF | TGTGCCAGCAGCTTAGTCCCAGCGGGGGGGACGAACAATGAGCAGTTCTTC
. | TRBJ1-5 | . | TRBV18 | CASSPTPRNLNQPQHF | TGTGCCAGCTCACCTACACCCAGGAATCTCAATCAGCCCCAGCATTTT
. | TRBJ1-6 | . | TRBV6-1 | CASNLGGGRSPLHF | TGTGCCAGCAACTTGGGCGGGGGGCGCTCACCCCTCCACTTT
. | TRBJ1-2 | once | TRBV24-1 | CATSDWTANYGYTF | TGTGCCACCAGTGACTGGACTGCTAACTATGGCTACACCTTC
. | TRBJ2-5 | . | TRBV30 | CAWKNRDSKYF | TGTGCCTGGAAAAACCGGGACTCAAAATACTTC
TRBD1 | TRBJ2-1 | . | TRBV6-5 | CASRRQGNSYNEQFF | TGTGCCAGCAGAAGACAGGGAAACTCCTACAATGAGCAGTTCTTC
. | TRBJ1-4 | . | TRBV5-1 | CASTFLQGSGIEKLFF | TGCGCCAGCACCTTCCTACAGGGTTCAGGGATTGAAAAACTGTTTTTT
. | TRBJ1-1 | . | TRBV10-2 | CASSESHRAGTEAFF | TGCGCCAGCAGTGAGTCGCACAGGGCTGGGACTGAAGCTTTCTTT
. | TRBJ1-1 | . | TRBV29-1 | CSVGRGGEAFF | TGCAGCGTTGGGCGTGGCGGGGAAGCTTTCTTT
. | TRBJ2-7 | . | TRBV7-2 | CASSLNSYEQYF | TGTGCCAGCAGCTTAAACAGCTACGAGCAGTACTTC
TRBD1 | TRBJ1-1 | few | TRBV9 | CASSVVGGSATEAFF | TGTGCCAGCAGCGTAGTAGGGGGCTCAGCCACTGAAGCTTTCTTT
. | TRBJ1-3 | . | TRBV6-5 | CASSPTQGSGNTIYF | TGTGCCAGCAGTCCCACCCAGGGCTCTGGAAACACCATATATTTT
. | TRBJ1-2 | . | TRBV5-5 | CASSLMGANYGYTF | TGTGCCAGCAGCTTGATGGGGGCCAACTATGGCTACACCTTC
. | TRBJ2-3 | . | TRBV9 | CASSVRASVTQYF | TGTGCCAGCAGCGTGAGGGCCTCCGTTACGCAGTATTTT
. | TRBJ2-3 | . | TRBV30 | CAWSPSTDTQYF | TGTGCCTGGAGCCCCTCCACAGATACGCAGTATTTT
TRBD2 | TRBJ2-7 | many | TRBV14 | CASSHSGIAGASYEQYF | TGTGCCAGCAGCCATTCGGGTATAGCGGGGGCCTCCTACGAGCAGTACTTC
TRBD1 | TRBJ1-1 | few | TRBV3-1/TRBV3-2 | CASRQEGAGNTEAFF | TGTGCCAGCAGACAAGAGGGGGCAGGGAACACTGAAGCTTTCTTT
TRBD1 | TRBJ1-1 | . | TRBV5-1 | CASSLSGTVLNTEAFF | TGCGCCAGCAGCTTGTCCGGGACAGTGTTGAACACTGAAGCTTTCTTT
TRBD1 | TRBJ1-3 | . | TRBV7-8 | CASSVTGGSGNTIYF | TGTGCCAGCAGCGTAACAGGGGGCTCTGGAAACACCATATATTTT
TRBD2 | TRBJ2-3 | . | TRBV5-1 | CASSPPGSGDRDTQYF | TGCGCCAGCAGCCCCCCGGGTAGCGGGGACCGGGATACGCAGTATTTT
TRBD2 | TRBJ2-3 | once | TRBV6-5 | CASSRGEDTQYF | TGTGCCAGCAGTCGGGGGGAAGATACGCAGTATTTT
. | TRBJ1-1 | medium-sized | TRBV3-1/TRBV3-2 | CASSHNTGTRFFNTEAFF | TGTGCCAGCAGCCACAATACCGGGACAAGATTTTTTAACACTGAAGCTTTCTTT
TRBD1 | TRBJ1-2 | . | TRBV30 | CAWSGWDRGSDGYTF | TGTGCCTGGAGTGGATGGGACAGGGGGTCCGATGGCTACACCTTC
. | TRBJ1-2 | . | TRBV2 | CASRENYGYTF | TGTGCCAGCCGGGAAAACTATGGCTACACCTTC
. | TRBJ2-7 | once | TRBV7-3 | CASSYGQGRNEQYF | TGTGCCAGCAGCTACGGGCAGGGTAGAAACGAGCAGTACTTC
. | TRBJ1-3 | . | TRBV3-1/TRBV3-2 | CASSLQEHTIYF | TGTGCCAGCAGCCTCCAGGAACACACCATATATTTT
TRBD1 | TRBJ1-5 | . | TRBV7-2 | CASSLARGPLSGYSNQPQHF | TGTGCCAGCAGCTTAGCCAGGGGGCCCTTAAGCGGTTATAGCAATCAGCCCCAGCATTTT